One sample yielded the 22 T cell receptor beta chains listed below, sequenced in a study of blood T cells in healthy people across ages. A second about 6 to 11 cycle PCR used barcoded and J-beta primers. TCRdb reprocessed the 5' RACE reads with MiXCR, giving one entry per CDR3 protein. The data contain some 1,800,000 distinct CDR3 sequences, around 40% of them singletons. Sequencing was carried out using blood. The receptor source for this set is a human donor in good health.

The table lists this clonotype with a few counts. This sequence joins TRBV4-3 and TRBJ2-5; possible D gene TRBD1, 6 bases. V was cut by 1 base and J by 4 bases, with 13 bases left in between. Germline lookup yields CDR1 LGHNA and CDR2 YSLEER. The CDR3 consists of 15 residues. The CDR3 nucleotides read TGCGCCAGCAGCCAAGGGGCAGGGGATGGAGAGACCCAGTACTTC. Encoded protein: CASSQGAGDGETQYF.

Only a few counts were recorded for this clonotype. The chain employs TRBV21-1 and TRBJ2-7; the D call of TRBD1 is as the table states it, not checked on the DNA. TRBV21-1 is a recognized pseudogene. The CDR3 length is 16 residues. The CDR3 nucleotides are TGTGCCAGCAGCAAAAGGGCAGGGCGGATTATCTACGAGCAGTACTTC. This sequence encodes CASSKRAGRIIYEQYF.

The rearrangement links TRBV6-5 to TRBJ1-1, with TRBD1 matching over 9 bases. After removal of 0 bases from V and 3 bases from J, the junction contained 2 bases not matched to a gene. CDR3 length equals 15 residues. In germline, CDR1 is MNHEY, CDR2 SVGAGI. Here the CDR3 reads CASSYSDRGYTEAFF. Here the CDR3 DNA reads TGTGCCAGCAGTTACTCTGACAGGGGGTACACTGAAGCTTTCTTT.

This chain connects TRBV10-3 to TRBJ2-1; D unresolved. V was shortened by 6 bases and J by 6 bases, with 12 bases between the two germline ends. The CDR3 has 13 residues. Germline V gene sequence: CDR1 ENHRY, CDR2 SYGVKD. CDR3 coding DNA: TGTGCCATCAGAGTCACGGATTGCAATGAGCAGTTCTTC. It yields the protein CAIRVTDCNEQFF.

The rearrangement joins TRBV5-1 to TRBJ2-1; D might be TRBD1 (7 bases). Trimming pared 10 bases from V and 7 bases from J, leaving 18 bases between. Germline CDR1 SGHRS, CDR2 YFSETQ. The CDR3 is 13 residues long. The CDR3 nucleotides read TGCGCCTCTGCGGGACAGACTACTAATGAGCAGTTCTTC. Protein product: CASAGQTTNEQFF.

This clonotype was counted only a few times. This sequence joins TRBV20-1 and TRBJ2-3; a weak D match, TRBD2 (5 bases). This CDR3 region has 15 residues. The V end lost 0 bases, the J end lost 2 bases, and 12 bases lay between the germline ends. CDR1 and CDR2 (germline): DFQATT, SNEGSKA (reference sequence). CDR3 loop: CSARDEERITDTQYF. The CDR3 DNA reads TGCAGTGCTAGAGATGAGGAGCGGATCACAGATACGCAGTATTTT.

This sequence joins TRBV29-1 and TRBJ2-3, with D possibly TRBD2 on 6 matching bases. Trimming took off 8 bases at V and 2 bases at J, with 20 bases between the two ends. CDR1 and CDR2 (germline): SQVTM, ANQGSEA. The CDR3 contains 15 residues. CDR3 amino acids: CSIRGSSGHTDTQYF. Here the CDR3 DNA reads TGCAGCATTCGAGGGAGTAGCGGTCACACAGATACGCAGTATTTT.

The rearrangement links TRBV9 to TRBJ2-3; a possible D gene is TRBD2 (7 bases). The CDR3 has 15 amino acids. CDR1 is SGDLS, CDR2 YYNGEE, per germline. V was cut by 3 bases and J by 1 base, with 12 bases left in between. The CDR3 region is CASSAGGRGTDTQYF. The CDR3 DNA sequence: TGTGCCAGCAGCGCCGGGGGGCGTGGCACAGATACGCAGTATTTT.

This clonotype was picked up a small number of times. This chain links TRBV12-5 with TRBJ2-1, with TRBD1 identical over 7 bases. The CDR3 totals 14 residues. Germline CDR1 LGHNT, CDR2 FRNRAP. The trim removed 1 base at V and 4 bases at J, leaving 1 base unmatched. The CDR3 spells CASGLAGQYNEQFF. CDR3 sequence (DNA): TGTGCTAGTGGTTTGGCGGGACAGTACAATGAGCAGTTCTTC.

The rearrangement links TRBV2 to TRBJ1-6; TRBD1 matches at 7 bases. From germline, CDR1 is SNHLY and CDR2 FYNNEI. J was trimmed by 7 bases and V by 5 bases; bases with no gene match: 5. The CDR3 length is 14 residues. CDR3 sequence: CASSSQGWNSPLHF. The DNA of the CDR3 is TGTGCCAGCAGTTCACAGGGGTGGAATTCACCCCTCCACTTT.

This clonotype was recorded a few times. The genes are TRBV24-1 and TRBJ2-3, with D possibly matching TRBD1 (6 bases). Germline CDR1 and CDR2: KGHDR and SFDVKD. V was shortened by 6 bases and J by 3 bases, with 12 bases between the two germline ends. CDR3 length equals 14 residues. The CDR3 DNA reads as TGTGCCACCAGTCCCTGGGGGCGGACAGATACGCAGTATTTT. Residues: CATSPWGRTDTQYF.

The J gene is TRBJ2-1, the V gene TRBV18, with D perhaps TRBD2 (6 bases). This CDR3 comprises 17 residues. Trimming took off 1 base at V and 0 bases at J, with 13 bases between the two ends. Germline V lookup: CDR1 KGHSH, CDR2 LQKENI. The CDR3, as DNA: TGTGCCAGCTCACCACTGGGGGGTCAGATCTCCTACAATGAGCAGTTCTTC. Encoded protein: CASSPLGGQISYNEQFF. Drawing the rest from reference TRBV18 and TRBJ2-1, the complete variable domain is NAGVMQNPRHLVRRRGQEARLRCSPMKGHSHVYWYRQLPEEGLKFMVYLQKENIIDESGMPKERFSAEFPKEGPSILRIQQVVRGDSAAYFCASSPLGGQISYNEQFFGPGTRLTVL.

About this clonotype itself: A read error may be the cause here, since a much bigger clone is one base away. The chain carries TRBV7-9 and TRBJ1-1, with D possibly being TRBD1 (6 bases). Germline CDR1 and CDR2: SEHNR and FQNEAQ (reference sequence). Trimming left V 3 bases short and J 4 bases short, with 9 bases between. The length of the CDR3 is 13 residues. Written as DNA, the CDR3 is TGTGCCAGCAGCTTGTGGGGGGCCACTGAAGCTTTCTTT. Amino acid sequence: CASSLWGATEAFF.

This rearrangement joins TRBV3-1 to TRBJ2-7; the D gene could be TRBD1 or TRBD2 (5 bases each). The CDR3 spans 17 residues. V was pared by 4 bases and J by 0 bases, with 19 bases between. Per germline, CDR1 LGHDT and CDR2 YNNKEL (reference sequence). The CDR3 bases are TGTGCCAGCAGCCGAGGGTCTGGACACCTTTTCTCCTACGAGCAGTACTTC. Translation gives CASSRGSGHLFSYEQYF.

This clonotype was seen a single time. The gene calls are TRBV7-9 and TRBJ2-4, with TRBD2 identical over 13 bases. From germline, CDR1 is SEHNR and CDR2 FQNEAQ (reference sequence). CDR3 length: 16 residues. V dropped 5 bases and J dropped 13; count of bases not matched to a gene: 14. Written as DNA, the CDR3 is TGTGCCAGCAGCAATCCCGGACTAGCGGGGGCCAGTGAGCAGTACTTC. Its protein is CASSNPGLAGASEQYF. Combining the CDR3 with reference TRBV7-9 and TRBJ2-4 gives the whole variable domain DTGVSQNPRHKITKRGQNVTFRCDPISEHNRLYWYRQTLGQGPEFLTYFQNEAQLEKSRLLSDRFSAERPKGSFSTLEIQRTEQGDSAMYLCASSNPGLAGASEQYFGAGTRLSVL.

The V call is TRBV6-6, the J call TRBJ2-3, with 7 bases that match TRBD1. The CDR3 contains 16 residues. J gave up 0 bases and V 5 bases, and 8 bases lay outside the gene matches. Looked up from germline, CDR1 is MNHNY and CDR2 is SVGAGI (reference sequence). For the CDR3, the DNA is TGTGCCAGCAGTACACATGGGACAGTAAGCACAGATACGCAGTATTTT. Its translation is CASSTHGTVSTDTQYF.

This clonotype was found a few times. This chain links TRBV5-5 with TRBJ2-7; D not resolved. V lost 4 bases and J lost 4, with 9 bases in between. Germline values: CDR1 SGHKS, CDR2 YYEKEE (reference sequence). The CDR3 consists of 12 residues. The CDR3 region is CASSQTRYEQYF. The DNA of the CDR3 is TGTGCCAGCAGCCAGACAAGGTACGAGCAGTACTTC. Combining the CDR3 with reference TRBV5-5 and TRBJ2-7 gives the whole variable domain DAGVTQSPTHLIKTRGQQVTLRCSPISGHKSVSWYQQVLGQGPQFIFQYYEKEERGRGNFPDRFSARQFPNYSSELNVNALLLGDSALYLCASSQTRYEQYFGPGTRLTVT.

A word on this clonotype: This likely comes from a read error, as the CDR3 has no conserved phenylalanine or tryptophan at its end. The chain uses TRBV5-1 and TRBJ2-7; the D is unclear. The DNA end favors TRBJ2-5, so the J call may be wrong. Germline V CDR1 and CDR2: SGHRS, YFSETQ. CDR3 size: 15 residues. CDR3 coding DNA: TGCGCCAGCAGTTTTCTTGGTACTGGAGAGGAGACCCAGTACTGC. It codes for CASSFLGTGEETQYC.

The chain joins TRBV4-1 to TRBJ2-5; 7 bases match TRBD2. The ends lost 0 bases at V and 5 bases at J; junction bases unmatched: 3. This CDR3 has 14 residues. Per the germline V gene, CDR1 is MGHRA and CDR2 is YSYEKL. DNA of the CDR3: TGCGCCAGCAGCCAAGACTGGGGGGGGGAGACCCAGTACTTC. Translating gives CASSQDWGGETQYF.

The chain recombines TRBV2 with TRBJ1-2; D remains ambiguous. The CDR3 is made up of 14 amino acids. V shed 4 bases and J shed 7 bases, with 16 bases lying between them. The V gene's germline CDR1 is SNHLY and CDR2 FYNNEI. CDR3: CASSARGFSGGYTF. In DNA, the CDR3 is TGTGCCAGCAGTGCCCGGGGATTCTCGGGTGGCTACACCTTC.

This clonotype appeared many times. The rearrangement uses TRBV6-5 and TRBJ1-2; D is unresolved. V was clipped by 0 bases and J by 0 bases, with 11 bases between them. This CDR3 has 16 amino acids. The germline V gene has CDR1 MNHEY and CDR2 SVGAGI. The CDR3 DNA follows: TGTGCCAGCAGTTACTCTATTGGAGAATCTAACTATGGCTACACCTTC. Translating gives CASSYSIGESNYGYTF.

J is TRBJ2-3 and V is TRBV12-3 or TRBV12-4; 10 bases fit TRBD2. The CDR3 consists of 16 residues. After removal of 4 bases from V and 6 bases from J, the junction contained 10 bases not matched to a gene. The CDR3: CASSSPQREGPDTQYF. The CDR3 bases are TGTGCCAGCAGTTCCCCACAGCGGGAGGGGCCTGATACGCAGTATTTT.